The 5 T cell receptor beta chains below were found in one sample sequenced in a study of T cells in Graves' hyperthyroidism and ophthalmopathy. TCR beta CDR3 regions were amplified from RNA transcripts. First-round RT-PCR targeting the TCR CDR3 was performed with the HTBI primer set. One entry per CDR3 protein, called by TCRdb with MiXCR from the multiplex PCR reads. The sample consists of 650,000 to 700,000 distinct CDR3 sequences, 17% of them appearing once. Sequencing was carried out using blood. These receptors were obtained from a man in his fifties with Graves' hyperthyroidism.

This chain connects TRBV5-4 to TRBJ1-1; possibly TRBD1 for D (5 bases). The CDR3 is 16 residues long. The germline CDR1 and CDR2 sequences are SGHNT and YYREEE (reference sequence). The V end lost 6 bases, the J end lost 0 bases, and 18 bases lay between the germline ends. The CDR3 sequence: CASTPSQTVMNTEAFF. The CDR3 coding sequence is TGTGCCAGCACCCCCTCTCAGACAGTAATGAACACTGAAGCTTTCTTT.

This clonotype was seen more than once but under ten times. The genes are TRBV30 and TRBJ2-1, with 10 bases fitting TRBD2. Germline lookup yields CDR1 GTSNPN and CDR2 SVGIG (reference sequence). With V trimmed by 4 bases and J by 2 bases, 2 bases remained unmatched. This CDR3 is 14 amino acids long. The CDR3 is CAWTSGRPYNEQFF. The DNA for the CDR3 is TGTGCCTGGACTAGCGGGAGACCCTACAATGAGCAGTTCTTC.

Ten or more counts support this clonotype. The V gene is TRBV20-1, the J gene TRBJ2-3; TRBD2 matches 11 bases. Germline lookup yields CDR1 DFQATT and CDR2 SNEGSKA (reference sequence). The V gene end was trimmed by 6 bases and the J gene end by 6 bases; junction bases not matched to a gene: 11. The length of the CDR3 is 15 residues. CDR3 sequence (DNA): TGCAGTGCATCCGTACTAGCGGGAGTCGGGGATACGCAGTATTTT. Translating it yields CSASVLAGVGDTQYF.

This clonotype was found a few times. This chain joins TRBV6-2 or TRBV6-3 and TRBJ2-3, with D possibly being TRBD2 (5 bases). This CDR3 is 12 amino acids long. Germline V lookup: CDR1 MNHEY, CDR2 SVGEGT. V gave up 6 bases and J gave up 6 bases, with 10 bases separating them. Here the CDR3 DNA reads TGTGCCAGCAGGGTCGACTATGATACGCAGTATTTT. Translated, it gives CASRVDYDTQYF.

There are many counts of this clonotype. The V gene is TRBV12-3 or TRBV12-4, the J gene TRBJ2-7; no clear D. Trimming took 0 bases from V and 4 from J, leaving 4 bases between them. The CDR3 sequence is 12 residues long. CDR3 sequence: CASSLAEYEQYF. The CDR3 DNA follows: TGTGCCAGCAGTTTAGCGGAGTACGAGCAGTACTTC.